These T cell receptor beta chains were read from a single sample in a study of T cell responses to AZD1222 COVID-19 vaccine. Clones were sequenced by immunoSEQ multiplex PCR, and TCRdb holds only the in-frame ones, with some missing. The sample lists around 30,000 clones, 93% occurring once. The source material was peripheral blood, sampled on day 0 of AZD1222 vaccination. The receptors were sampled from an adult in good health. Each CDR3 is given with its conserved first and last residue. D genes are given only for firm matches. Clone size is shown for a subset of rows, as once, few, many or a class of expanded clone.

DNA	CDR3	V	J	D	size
TGTGCCACCAGTGATACAGGGTACACCGGGGAGCTGTTTTTT	CATSDTGYTGELFF	TRBV24-1	TRBJ2-2	.	.
TGTGCCTGGAGGGCAGATACGCAGTATTTT	CAWRADTQYF	TRBV30	TRBJ2-3	.	.
TGTGCCAGCAGATACAGGGGGAGCTCCTACAATGAGCAGTTCTTC	CASRYRGSSYNEQFF	TRBV6-5	TRBJ2-1	TRBD1	.
TGTGCCAGCAGTTTAACAGGGGCCAGCACAGATACGCAGTATTTT	CASSLTGASTDTQYF	TRBV28	TRBJ2-3	TRBD1	.
TGTGCCAGCAGTTCGGGGCTTTCAGGGCAGTACTTC	CASSSGLSGQYF	TRBV2	TRBJ2-7	.	.
TGTGCCAGCAGTGTTCCCGGGGGAACTGAAGCTTTCTTT	CASSVPGGTEAFF	TRBV12-3/TRBV12-4	TRBJ1-1	.	.
TGTGCCAGCACCGCCGGACAGCCCTACGAGCAGTACTTC	CASTAGQPYEQYF	TRBV6-5	TRBJ2-7	.	.
TGTGCCAGCAGTCCATTTTGGGGGACCGGGGAGCTGTTTTTT	CASSPFWGTGELFF	TRBV6-5	TRBJ2-2	.	.
TGCAGTGCTAGTCGTGTGGGGGTCAATCAGCCCCAGCATTTT	CSASRVGVNQPQHF	TRBV20-1	TRBJ1-5	.	once
TGTGCCAGCAGTTTATTTTCACAGGTTGCCTACGAGCAGTACTTC	CASSLFSQVAYEQYF	TRBV28	TRBJ2-7	.	.
TGTGCCACCAGCAGAGAGAGGACAGGGGGTTCCAATCAGCCCCAGCATTTT	CATSRERTGGSNQPQHF	TRBV15	TRBJ1-5	TRBD1	.
TGTGCCACCAGCAGAGCCCCGGAAACCTACAATGAGCAGTTCTTC	CATSRAPETYNEQFF	TRBV15	TRBJ2-1	.	few
TGCGCCAGCAGCCCCCCGACAGCCAGAGACTATGGCTACACCTTC	CASSPPTARDYGYTF	TRBV4-1	TRBJ1-2	.	.
TGTGCCTGGACTCCCAGAACTGAAGCTTTCTTT	CAWTPRTEAFF	TRBV30	TRBJ1-1	.	.
TGTGCCAGCAGCCCTAGCGTCGAGGGAACCTACAATGAGCAGTTCTTC	CASSPSVEGTYNEQFF	TRBV7-6	TRBJ2-1	.	.
TGTGCCAGCAGCAGTAGACCTTCGGGCGAGCAGTACTTC	CASSSRPSGEQYF	TRBV3-1/TRBV3-2	TRBJ2-7	.	.
TGCGCCAGCAGCTACGGGACTGCCGGGACTAACTATGGCTACACCTTC	CASSYGTAGTNYGYTF	TRBV5-1	TRBJ1-2	.	.
TGTGCCAGCACCCCGAACAGGGTCGGAGCTGCTAACTATGGCTACACCTTC	CASTPNRVGAANYGYTF	TRBV11-2	TRBJ1-2	.	.
TGTGCCAGTAGGTTAACTAGCGGGAGCGGTAAGACCCAGTACTTC	CASRLTSGSGKTQYF	TRBV19	TRBJ2-5	TRBD2	once
TGCAGCGTGGCCGGCCGGGGGCCCCTACGGGAGCAGTACTTC	CSVAGRGPLREQYF	TRBV29-1	TRBJ2-7	.	.
TGTGCCAGTAGTATGGAAGGGGGCGCGGAGCAGTACTTC	CASSMEGGAEQYF	TRBV19	TRBJ2-7	TRBD1	.
TGTGCCAGCAGCTTACTCCGACAGGGTGACGGCTACACCTTC	CASSLLRQGDGYTF	TRBV11-2	TRBJ1-2	TRBD1	.
TGCAGCGTTGGGCTGGACAGGGTGAACACTGAAGCTTTCTTT	CSVGLDRVNTEAFF	TRBV29-1	TRBJ1-1	TRBD1	.
TGTGCCACCAGCAGAGCGGCGAGCTCCTACAATGAGCAGTTCTTC	CATSRAASSYNEQFF	TRBV15	TRBJ2-1	.	.
TGTGCCAGCAGCCAAGAAATGGGGACAGAAGCGTTT	CASSQEMGTEAF	TRBV14	TRBJ1-6	TRBD1	.
TGTGCCAGCACCATCGAGGGCTATGGCTACACCTTC	CASTIEGYGYTF	TRBV28	TRBJ1-2	.	.
TGTGCCAGCAGTTACGGGCTTACATACAATGAGCAGTTCTTC	CASSYGLTYNEQFF	TRBV6-5	TRBJ2-1	.	.
TGTGCCACCAGCAGTCCGCCCGGAGGCTACAATGAGCAGTTCTTC	CATSSPPGGYNEQFF	TRBV15	TRBJ2-1	.	few
TGTGCCAGCAGTTTACCGGCGGGACTAGGGGATCAGTCTAGCACAGATACGCAGTATTTT	CASSLPAGLGDQSSTDTQYF	TRBV28	TRBJ2-3	TRBD2	.
TGTGCCAGCAGTCCACAGGGCCCCAACTATGGCTACACCTTC	CASSPQGPNYGYTF	TRBV6-5	TRBJ1-2	.	.